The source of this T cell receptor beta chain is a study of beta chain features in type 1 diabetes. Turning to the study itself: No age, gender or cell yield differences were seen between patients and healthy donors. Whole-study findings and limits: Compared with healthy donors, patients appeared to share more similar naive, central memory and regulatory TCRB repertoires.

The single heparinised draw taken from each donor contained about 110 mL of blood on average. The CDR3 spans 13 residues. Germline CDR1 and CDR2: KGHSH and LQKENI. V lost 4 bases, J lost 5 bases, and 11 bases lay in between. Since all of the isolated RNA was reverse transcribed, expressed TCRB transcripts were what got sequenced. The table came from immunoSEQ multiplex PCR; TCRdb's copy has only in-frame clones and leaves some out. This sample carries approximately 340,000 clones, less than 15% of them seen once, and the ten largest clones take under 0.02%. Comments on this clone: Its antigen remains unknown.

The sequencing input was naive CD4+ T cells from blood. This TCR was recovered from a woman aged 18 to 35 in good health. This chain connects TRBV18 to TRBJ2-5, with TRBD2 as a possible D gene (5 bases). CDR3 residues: CASSRAEEETQYF. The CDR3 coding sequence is TGTGCCAGCTCACGGGCGGAGGAGGAGACCCAGTACTTC.